The 23 T cell receptor beta chains presented below share a single source sample, sequenced in a study of beta chain features in type 1 diabetes. Their antigen targets remain unknown. The study, taken as a whole, reports: People with Type 1 diabetes carried modestly yet significantly shorter TCRB CDR3s in all four CD4+ subsets.

The entirety of the isolated RNA underwent reverse transcription, so expressed TCRB transcripts were sequenced. The assay was immunoSEQ multiplex PCR, and TCRdb's table has in-frame clones only and misses some. The data show approximately 150,000 clones, approximately 13% seen once. The sequenced sample was central memory CD4+ T cells from blood. The receptors were sampled from a man between 18 and 29 years old with type 1 diabetes.

A few counts support this clone. The rearrangement links TRBV29-1 to TRBJ2-6; 7 bases agree with TRBD1. Germline V gene sequence: CDR1 SQVTM, CDR2 ANQGSEA. This CDR3 comprises 17 residues. V gave up 4 bases and J gave up 4 bases; unmatched junction bases: 13. CDR3 in amino acids: CSVVFTHRGYGANVLTF. In DNA form, the CDR3 reads TGCAGCGTTGTCTTCACCCACAGGGGTTACGGGGCCAACGTCCTGACTTTC.

This clone appeared many times. J is TRBJ2-5 and V is TRBV11-2; TRBD1 matches at 7 bases. The CDR3 is made up of 14 amino acids. V lost 5 bases and J lost 4; bases outside the gene matches: 7. The germline gives CDR1 SGHAT, CDR2 FQNNGV. CDR3 sequence: CASSPTGEGETQYF. CDR3 sequence (DNA): TGTGCCAGCAGCCCAACAGGGGAAGGAGAGACCCAGTACTTC.

This clone was picked up a small number of times. This chain connects TRBV6-1 to TRBJ1-2; no firm D call. The ends were cut back, 2 bases at V and 4 bases at J, with 14 bases in the middle. CDR3 size: 15 residues. Germline V gene data show CDR1 as MNHNS and CDR2 as SASEGT. CDR3 DNA sequence: TGTGCCAGCAGTGAAAGTCTCGTGGTTTCCTATGGCTACACCTTC. Translating it yields CASSESLVVSYGYTF.

This clone turned up a few times. The rearrangement joins TRBV29-1 to TRBJ1-1; 9 bases are a match to TRBD1. V dropped 5 bases and J dropped 5; count of bases not matched to a gene: 3. The CDR3 has 12 residues. Germline V gene lookup returns CDR1 SQVTM and CDR2 ANQGSEA. CDR3 bases: TGCAGCGTTACAGGGGGCAGGACTGAAGCTTTCTTT. Encoded protein: CSVTGGRTEAFF.

This clone was observed at least ten times. The V call is TRBV30, the J call TRBJ1-4; a weak D match, TRBD1 (5 bases). V gave up 2 bases and J gave up 3 bases, with 10 bases separating them. The CDR3 is 14 residues long. CDR1 is GTSNPN, CDR2 SVGIG, per germline (reference sequence). CDR3 nucleotides: TGTGCCTGGAGTATCCAGGGACCTAATGAAAAACTGTTTTTT. Translating gives CAWSIQGPNEKLFF.

This clone was seen only once. The chain carries TRBV9 and TRBJ1-2; no firm D call. V lost 1 base, J lost 4 bases, and 17 bases lay in between. This CDR3 comprises 16 residues. Germline lookup yields CDR1 SGDLS and CDR2 YYNGEE. Here the CDR3 reads CASSVSPDLLAYGYTF. CDR3 bases: TGTGCCAGCAGCGTAAGCCCAGACCTTCTGGCCTATGGCTACACCTTC.

This clone turned up a few times. V gene TRBV9 combines with J gene TRBJ2-5; 9 nucleotides match TRBD1. The J call may be in error: the DNA end matches TRBJ2-7 better. This CDR3 has 14 amino acids. Looked up from germline, CDR1 is SGDLS and CDR2 is YYNGEE. The CDR3 nucleotides are TGTGCCAGCAGCGTCGGACAGGGGCAGGGCGAGCAGTACTTC. Protein sequence: CASSVGQGQGEQYF.

This clone was counted only a few times. The chain carries TRBV5-1 and TRBJ2-2, with a weak D call TRBD1 (6 bases). There are 15 residues in the CDR3. Germline V gene data show CDR1 as SGHRS and CDR2 as YFSETQ. The V end was cut by 0 bases, the J end by 2 bases, with 8 bases between. CDR3 protein: CASSLEGQNTGELFF. CDR3 coding DNA: TGCGCCAGCAGCTTGGAGGGACAAAACACCGGGGAGCTGTTTTTT. The entire variable domain, with the rest obtained from reference TRBV5-1 and TRBJ2-2, is as follows: KAGVTQTPRYLIKTRGQQVTLSCSPISGHRSVSWYQQTPGQGLQFLFEYFSETQRNKGNFPGRFSGRQFSNSRSEMNVSTLELGDSALYLCASSLEGQNTGELFFGEGSRLTVL.

The rearrangement uses TRBV19 and TRBJ2-7; D not certain. Trimming removed 0 bases from V and 2 bases from J, with 5 bases in between. The CDR3 is made up of 13 amino acids. Germline V gene sequence: CDR1 LNHDA, CDR2 SQIVND (reference sequence). CDR3 DNA sequence: TGTGCCAGTAGTATAGATGGGGCCTACGAGCAGTACTTC. Protein sequence: CASSIDGAYEQYF.

This clone was picked up many times. The chain employs TRBV5-4 and TRBJ1-4; D is perhaps TRBD1 (5 bases). The CDR3 consists of 17 residues. Trimming stripped 2 bases from V and 2 bases from J, with 16 bases between. Germline CDR1 SGHNT, CDR2 YYREEE (reference sequence). CDR3 bases: TGTGCCAGCAGCTTCGGGGGGACCCCCGGGACTAATGAAAAACTGTTTTTT. It yields the protein CASSFGGTPGTNEKLFF.

V is TRBV27 and J is TRBJ2-1; 13 nucleotides match TRBD2. This CDR3 has 17 amino acids. The trim removed 5 bases at V and 4 bases at J, leaving 8 bases unmatched. The germline CDR1 and CDR2 sequences are MNHEY and SMNVEV (reference sequence). The CDR3 here is CASSRGTSGDGYNEQFF. The CDR3 DNA follows: TGTGCCAGCAGTAGGGGGACTAGCGGGGATGGTTACAATGAGCAGTTCTTC.

The chain links TRBV9 to TRBJ1-1; D is unclear. The germline CDR1 and CDR2 sequences are SGDLS and YYNGEE. Trimming cost V 0 bases and J 2 bases, with 11 bases left between them. This CDR3 spans 15 amino acids. The CDR3 region is CASSVAGPRNTEAFF. The DNA for the CDR3 is TGTGCCAGCAGCGTAGCTGGACCGAGAAACACTGAAGCTTTCTTT. Filled out from reference TRBV9 and TRBJ1-1, the complete variable domain reads DSGVTQTPKHLITATGQRVTLRCSPRSGDLSVYWYQQSLDQGLQFLIQYYNGEERAKGNILERFSAQQFPDLHSELNLSSLELGDSALYFCASSVAGPRNTEAFFGQGTRLTVV.

There are a few counts of this clone. The V gene is TRBV18, the J gene TRBJ1-1, with 9 bases aligning to TRBD1. V lost 2 bases to trimming and J lost 4 bases; unmatched junction nucleotides: 5. Germline-derived CDR1 and CDR2 are KGHSH and LQKENI. The CDR3 has 15 amino acids. The CDR3 DNA reads TGTGCCAGCTCACCATTGGGACAGGGATTCACTGAAGCTTTCTTT. Encoded protein: CASSPLGQGFTEAFF.

This clone was seen repeatedly, ten times or more. The chain has TRBV5-1 and TRBJ2-7; D is possibly TRBD1 (6 bases). Germline CDR1 and CDR2: SGHRS and YFSETQ. V gave up 1 base and J gave up 3 bases, with 11 bases separating them. The CDR3 is 14 residues long. The CDR3 region is CASSLTGFVYEQYF. The CDR3 coding sequence is TGCGCCAGCAGCTTGACAGGGTTTGTCTACGAGCAGTACTTC.

This sequence joins TRBV9 and TRBJ1-3; D is unclear. Between the trimmed V and J ends, which lost 4 bases and 7 bases, there was a span of 6 bases. This CDR3 spans 11 amino acids. Per the germline V gene, CDR1 is SGDLS and CDR2 is YYNGEE. The CDR3: CASSLQNTIYF. The CDR3 region has the DNA TGTGCCAGCAGCTTGCAGAACACCATATATTTT.

Of note for this clone: The sample holds other DNA sequences that translate to the same CDR3. The chain recombines TRBV30 with TRBJ2-5; D gene uncertain. V dropped 3 bases and J dropped 2 bases, with 4 bases sitting between them. From germline, CDR1 is GTSNPN and CDR2 SVGIG (reference sequence). This CDR3 is 11 amino acids long. The CDR3 bases are TGTGCCTGGAGCGGGCAAGAGACCCAGTACTTC. Translation gives CAWSGQETQYF. The complete variable domain, with remaining parts taken from reference TRBV30 and TRBJ2-5, reads SQTIHQWPATLVQPVGSPLSLECTVEGTSNPNLYWYRQAAGRGLQLLFYSVGIGQISSEVPQNLSASRPQDRQFILSSKKLLLSDSGFYLCAWSGQETQYFGPGTRLLVL.

The rearrangement uses TRBV5-1 and TRBJ2-5; 7 bases map to TRBD2. Germline loops: CDR1 SGHRS, CDR2 YFSETQ. The CDR3 has 16 residues. V was pared by 3 bases and J by 2 bases, with 10 bases of the junction left unmatched. The CDR3 protein is CASSSPGTGGQETQYF. The CDR3 nucleotides read TGCGCCAGCAGCTCCCCCGGGACGGGGGGACAAGAGACCCAGTACTTC.

This clone was recorded a few times. This chain connects TRBV18 to TRBJ2-2; TRBD1 is a possible D gene (5 bases). This CDR3 is 16 amino acids long. Germline loops: CDR1 KGHSH, CDR2 LQKENI. V lost 1 base, J lost 3 bases, and 12 bases lay in between. CDR3 loop: CASSPRQGRDTGELFF. CDR3 nucleotide sequence: TGTGCCAGCTCACCACGTCAGGGAAGGGACACCGGGGAGCTGTTTTTT.

In this sample, this clone turned up a few times. The V and J genes are TRBV5-4 and TRBJ2-1; D is perhaps TRBD2 (5 bases). The CDR3 has 17 amino acids. The germline gives CDR1 SGHNT, CDR2 YYREEE (reference sequence). V shed 0 bases and J shed 0 bases, with 13 bases lying between them. The CDR3 is CASSLGGPSSSYNEQFF. CDR3 in DNA: TGTGCCAGCAGCTTGGGAGGGCCGAGTAGCTCCTACAATGAGCAGTTCTTC. Full variable domain (remainder filled in from reference TRBV5-4 and TRBJ2-1): ETGVTQSPTHLIKTRGQQVTLRCSSQSGHNTVSWYQQALGQGPQFIFQYYREEENGRGNFPPRFSGLQFPNYSSELNVNALELDDSALYLCASSLGGPSSSYNEQFFGPGTRLTVL.

This clone was recorded at least ten times. This chain uses TRBV29-1 with TRBJ2-7; 7 bases align to TRBD1. The junction had 3 bases not matched to a gene; V was cut back by 3 bases and J by 1 base. Germline V lookup: CDR1 SQVTM, CDR2 ANQGSEA. This CDR3 contains 13 residues. The CDR3 DNA sequence: TGCAGCGTTGACGGACAGGCTTCCTACGAGCAGTACTTC. It translates to CSVDGQASYEQYF.

This clone was seen repeatedly, ten times or more. This chain uses TRBV19 with TRBJ2-1, with D possibly being TRBD2 (7 bases). Per the germline V gene, CDR1 is LNHDA and CDR2 is SQIVND (reference sequence). This CDR3 contains 13 residues. The V end lost 7 bases, the J end lost 5 bases, and 12 bases lay between the germline ends. CDR3 in DNA: TGTGCCAGTAACGGGGGGCAGAACAATGAGCAGTTCTTC. This gives the protein CASNGGQNNEQFF.

This clone was found many times. The chain links TRBV30 to TRBJ1-6, with D possibly TRBD1 on 5 matching bases. In germline, CDR1 is GTSNPN, CDR2 SVGIG (reference sequence). The CDR3 is 13 amino acids. With 3 bases removed from V and 8 bases from J, the gap between germline ends came to 11 bases. This CDR3 reads CAWSRVRHSPLHF. CDR3 nucleotide sequence: TGTGCCTGGAGCAGGGTAAGGCATTCACCCCTCCACTTT.

V is TRBV18 and J is TRBJ1-1; D unclear. V gave up 1 base and J gave up 0 bases, with 9 bases separating them. The germline CDR1 and CDR2 sequences are KGHSH and LQKENI. CDR3 length equals 15 residues. The CDR3 is CASSPLTEMNTEAFF. The DNA of the CDR3 is TGTGCCAGCTCACCACTAACGGAGATGAACACTGAAGCTTTCTTT.